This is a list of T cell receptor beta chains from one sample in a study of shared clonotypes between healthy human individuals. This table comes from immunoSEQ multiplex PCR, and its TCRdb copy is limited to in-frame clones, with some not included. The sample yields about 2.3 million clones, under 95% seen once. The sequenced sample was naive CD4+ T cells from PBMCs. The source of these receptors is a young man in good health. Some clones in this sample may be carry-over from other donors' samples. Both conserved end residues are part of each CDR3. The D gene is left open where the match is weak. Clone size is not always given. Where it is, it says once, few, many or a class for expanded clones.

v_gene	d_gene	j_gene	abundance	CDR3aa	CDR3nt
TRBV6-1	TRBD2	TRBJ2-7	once	CASSEYWTSGSSYEQYF	TGTGCCAGCAGTGAATATTGGACTAGCGGGAGCTCCTACGAGCAGTACTTC
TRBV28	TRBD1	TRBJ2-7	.	CASSYRGSYEQYF	TGTGCCAGCAGTTACAGGGGCTCCTACGAGCAGTACTTC
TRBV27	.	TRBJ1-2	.	CASRRGLGDYGYTF	TGTGCCAGCAGAAGAGGCCTGGGGGACTATGGCTACACCTTC
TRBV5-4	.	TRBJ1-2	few	CASSLLAARGYTF	TGTGCCAGCAGCTTGTTGGCAGCCCGGGGCTACACCTTC
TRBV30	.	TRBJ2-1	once	CAWSLTGNYNEQFF	TGTGCCTGGAGTTTGACGGGAAACTACAATGAGCAGTTCTTC
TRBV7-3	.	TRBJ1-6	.	CASSLTIHETGMNSPLHF	TGTGCCAGCAGCTTAACAATACACGAAACAGGGATGAATTCACCCCTCCACTTT
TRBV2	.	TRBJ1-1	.	CASSAETAEAFF	TGTGCCAGCAGTGCGGAGACAGCTGAAGCTTTCTTT
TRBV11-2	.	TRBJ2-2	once	CASSLVPGGTGESGGELFF	TGTGCCAGCAGCTTAGTCCCGGGTGGGACCGGGGAATCTGGCGGGGAGCTGTTTTTT
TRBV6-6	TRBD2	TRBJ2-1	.	CASDLGGASGIWQFF	TGTGCCAGCGATTTAGGGGGAGCTAGCGGGATCTGGCAGTTCTTC
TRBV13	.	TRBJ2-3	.	CASSSPWSKGDSTDTQYF	TGTGCCAGCAGCTCCCCCTGGTCGAAGGGGGATAGCACAGATACGCAGTATTTT
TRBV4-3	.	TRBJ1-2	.	CASSVMGLNYGYTF	TGCGCCAGCAGCGTTATGGGACTGAACTATGGCTACACCTTC
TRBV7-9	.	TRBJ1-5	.	CASTTQYGDQPQHF	TGTGCCAGCACAACCCAATACGGTGACCAGCCCCAGCATTTT
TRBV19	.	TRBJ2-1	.	CASSIDSSVSSYNEQFF	TGTGCCAGTAGTATAGACTCTAGCGTAAGCTCCTACAATGAGCAGTTCTTC
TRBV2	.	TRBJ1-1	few	CASLSGVVGTEAFF	TGTGCCAGCCTCTCGGGGGTAGTAGGGACTGAAGCTTTCTTT
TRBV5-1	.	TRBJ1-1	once	CASSLLQGLRAFF	TGCGCCAGCAGCCTCCTCCAGGGCTTACGAGCTTTCTTT
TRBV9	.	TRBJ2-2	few	CASSVGVAVNTGELFF	TGTGCCAGCAGCGTAGGGGTAGCGGTAAACACCGGGGAGCTGTTTTTT
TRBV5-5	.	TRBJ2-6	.	CASSSRHNSGANVLTF	TGTGCCAGCAGCTCCAGACACAACTCTGGGGCCAACGTCCTGACTTTC
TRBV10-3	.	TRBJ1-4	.	CAISESVWAETNEKLFF	TGTGCCATCAGTGAGTCTGTTTGGGCAGAGACTAATGAAAAACTGTTTTTT
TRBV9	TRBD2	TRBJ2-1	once	CASSLSGRGFYNEQFF	TGTGCCAGCAGCCTCAGCGGGAGGGGCTTCTACAATGAGCAGTTCTTC
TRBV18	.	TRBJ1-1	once	CASSPLGDPNTEAFF	TGTGCCAGCTCACCGCTCGGGGACCCGAACACTGAAGCTTTCTTT
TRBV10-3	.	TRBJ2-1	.	CAISDIRAAVTYNEQFF	TGTGCCATCAGTGATATTAGAGCGGCGGTAACCTACAATGAGCAGTTCTTC
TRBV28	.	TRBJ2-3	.	CASSSSDRSTDTQYF	TGTGCCAGCAGTTCCTCGGACCGTAGCACAGATACGCAGTATTTT
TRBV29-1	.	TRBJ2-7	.	CSVVVGAYEQYF	TGCAGCGTTGTGGTGGGAGCCTACGAGCAGTACTTC
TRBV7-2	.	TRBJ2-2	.	CASSQFRRSGTGELFF	TGTGCCAGCAGCCAGTTCCGGAGATCGGGCACCGGGGAGCTGTTTTTT
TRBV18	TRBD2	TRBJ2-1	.	CASSPRAGGKTYNEQFF	TGTGCCAGCTCACCACGAGCGGGAGGGAAGACCTACAATGAGCAGTTCTTC
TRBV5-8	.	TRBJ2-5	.	CASSFLFGGPGNSETQYF	TGTGCCAGCAGCTTTCTTTTCGGCGGCCCGGGAAACTCGGAGACCCAGTACTTC
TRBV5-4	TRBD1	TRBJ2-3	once	CASSFTGGGGDTQYF	TGTGCCAGCAGCTTCACAGGGGGAGGTGGGGATACGCAGTATTTT
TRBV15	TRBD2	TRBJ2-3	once	CATSLGLAGALDGTQYF	TGTGCCACCAGCCTCGGACTAGCGGGAGCCCTCGATGGTACGCAGTATTTT
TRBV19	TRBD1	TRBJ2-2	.	CASSHRDRLTGELFF	TGTGCCAGTAGTCACCGGGACAGGCTCACCGGGGAGCTGTTTTTT
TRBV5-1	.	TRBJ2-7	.	CASSFGDSSDEQYF	TGCGCCAGCAGCTTTGGGGACTCATCCGACGAGCAGTACTTC
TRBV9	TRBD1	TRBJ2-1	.	CASSPRLTGGHNEQFF	TGTGCCAGCAGCCCCCGCTTAACAGGGGGCCACAATGAGCAGTTCTTC
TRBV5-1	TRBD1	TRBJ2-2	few	CASSPGQVTGELFF	TGCGCCAGCAGCCCTGGACAGGTGACCGGGGAGCTGTTTTTT
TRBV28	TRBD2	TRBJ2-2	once	CASGDYPKDNTGELFF	TGTGCCAGCGGGGACTACCCTAAAGATAACACCGGGGAGCTGTTTTTT
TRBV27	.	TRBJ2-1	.	CASTPRRNEQFF	TGTGCCAGCACCCCCCGGCGGAATGAGCAGTTCTTC
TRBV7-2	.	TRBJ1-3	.	CASSLQGTGNTIYF	TGTGCCAGCAGCTTACAGGGGACTGGAAACACCATATATTTT
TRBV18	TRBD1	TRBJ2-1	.	CASSPRTGGFEQFF	TGTGCCAGCTCACCTCGGACAGGGGGTTTTGAGCAGTTCTTC
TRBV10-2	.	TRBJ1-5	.	CASSESSGGNQPQHF	TGCGCCAGCAGTGAGTCGTCAGGGGGCAATCAGCCCCAGCATTTT
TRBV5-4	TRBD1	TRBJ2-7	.	CASSFAGTGSYEQYF	TGTGCCAGCAGCTTCGCCGGGACAGGTTCCTACGAGCAGTACTTC
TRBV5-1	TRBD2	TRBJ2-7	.	CASSFGLGSEQYF	TGCGCCAGCAGCTTTGGACTAGGATCCGAGCAGTACTTC
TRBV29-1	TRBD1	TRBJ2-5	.	CSVDLDRGGETQYF	TGCAGCGTTGATCTTGACAGGGGGGGGGAGACCCAGTACTTC
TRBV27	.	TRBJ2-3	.	CASRFEGTDTQYF	TGTGCCAGCAGGTTCGAGGGCACAGATACGCAGTATTTT
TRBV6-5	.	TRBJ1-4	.	CASSYSMTGEKLFF	TGTGCCAGCAGTTACTCCATGACAGGAGAAAAACTGTTTTTT
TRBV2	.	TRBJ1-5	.	CASSDDTDQPQHF	TGTGCCAGCAGTGACGACACCGATCAGCCCCAGCATTTT
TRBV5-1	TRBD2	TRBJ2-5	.	CASSVGTSRETQYF	TGCGCCAGCAGCGTCGGGACTAGTCGGGAGACCCAGTACTTC
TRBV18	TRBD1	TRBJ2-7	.	CASSVQGIAYEQYF	TGTGCCAGCTCAGTACAGGGGATTGCGTACGAGCAGTACTTC
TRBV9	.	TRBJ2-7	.	CASSASGEGYEQYF	TGTGCCAGCAGCGCCTCAGGGGAGGGCTACGAGCAGTACTTC